What follows are 18 T cell receptor beta chains derived from one specimen sequenced in a study of blood T cell repertoires in COVID-19. Clones were sequenced by immunoSEQ multiplex PCR, and TCRdb holds only the in-frame ones, with some missing. The data show about 300,000 clones, with 70% to 85% seen just once and more than 1.4% held by the top ten. Sequenced: peripheral blood. Receptors were obtained from a human donor with COVID-19, enrolled during active disease. The donor label of this sample is uncertain.

The V and J genes are TRBV6-2 or TRBV6-3 and TRBJ2-1; no clear D gene. V lost 5 bases, J lost 6 bases, and 5 bases lay in between. The CDR3 is 11 amino acids. Germline V gene data show CDR1 as MNHEY and CDR2 as SVGEGT. CDR3 sequence reads: CASSSANEQFF. CDR3 DNA sequence: TGTGCCAGCAGTAGCGCCAATGAGCAGTTCTTC.

The chain joins TRBV7-2 to TRBJ2-1, with 8 bases fitting TRBD1. The trim removed 5 bases at V and 2 bases at J, leaving 5 bases unmatched. This CDR3 is 15 amino acids long. In germline, CDR1 is SGHTA, CDR2 FQGNSA. The CDR3 sequence: CASSPLTGAYNEQFF. CDR3 nucleotides: TGTGCCAGCAGCCCTTTGACAGGGGCCTACAATGAGCAGTTCTTC. The full variable domain, its missing parts supplied by reference TRBV7-2 and TRBJ2-1, is GAGVSQSPSNKVTEKGKDVELRCDPISGHTALYWYRQSLGQGLEFLIYFQGNSAPDKSGLPSDRFSAERTGGSVSTLTIQRTQQEDSAVYLCASSPLTGAYNEQFFGPGTRLTVL.

This clone was recorded once. The J gene is TRBJ2-7, the V gene TRBV7-9, with 11 nucleotides matching TRBD2. CDR3 length: 15 residues. The V and J ends lost 1 base and 1 base, in that order; junction bases with no gene match: 0. The germline gives CDR1 SEHNR, CDR2 FQNEAQ (reference sequence). Here the CDR3 reads CASSLGTSGSYEQYF. In DNA form, the CDR3 reads TGTGCCAGCAGCTTAGGGACTAGCGGGTCCTACGAGCAGTACTTC.

As regards this clone: Other DNA sequences in the sample encode the same CDR3. V gene TRBV7-2 combines with J gene TRBJ1-5; TRBD1 is a possible D gene (6 bases). Germline lookup yields CDR1 SGHTA and CDR2 FQGNSA. Trimming took off 5 bases at V and 1 base at J, with 12 bases between the two ends. The CDR3 runs 15 residues. The CDR3 DNA reads as TGTGCCAGCAGCGCACAGGGAAACAGCAATCAGCCCCAGCATTTT. Amino acid sequence: CASSAQGNSNQPQHF.

This clone was detected only once. The junction departs from germline at one end; a sequencing error may be responsible. The rearrangement joins TRBV20-1 to TRBJ1-1; 9 nucleotides agree with TRBD1. The CDR3 runs to 11 residues. Germline-derived CDR1 and CDR2 are DFQATT and SNEGSKA (reference sequence). CDR3 residues: CSASDRDRDYF. The CDR3 nucleotides read TGCAGTGCTTCGGATCGGGACAGGGACTACTTT.

The chain is built from TRBV10-3 and TRBJ1-2, with a tentative D call TRBD1 (6 bases). Trimming removed 4 bases from V and 2 bases from J, with 11 bases in between. CDR1 and CDR2 (germline): ENHRY, SYGVKD. This CDR3 spans 14 amino acids. CDR3 loop: CAISVQDSNYGYTF. The CDR3 coding sequence is TGTGCCATCAGTGTCCAGGACAGCAACTATGGCTACACCTTC.

The genes are TRBV19 and TRBJ1-1; D unclear. Trimming shortened V by 4 bases and J by 3 bases, and 9 bases separated the two germline ends. CDR1 is LNHDA and CDR2 is SQIVND in the germline V gene (reference sequence). The CDR3 has 13 residues. The CDR3 DNA reads as TGTGCCAGTAGTACGGGGTGGGACACTGAAGCTTTCTTT. Its protein product is CASSTGWDTEAFF.

The J gene is TRBJ2-7, the V gene TRBV30, with D perhaps TRBD2 (6 bases). CDR1 GTSNPN and CDR2 SVGIG come from the germline V gene (reference sequence). Trimming left V 1 base short and J 6 bases short, with 13 bases between. The CDR3 runs to 13 residues. CDR3 sequence reads: CAWSEVPGGEQYF. The CDR3 DNA sequence: TGTGCCTGGAGTGAAGTGCCCGGGGGCGAGCAGTACTTC. Full variable domain (missing parts from reference TRBV30 and TRBJ2-7): SQTIHQWPATLVQPVGSPLSLECTVEGTSNPNLYWYRQAAGRGLQLLFYSVGIGQISSEVPQNLSASRPQDRQFILSSKKLLLSDSGFYLCAWSEVPGGEQYFGPGTRLTVT.

V and J are TRBV3-1 (or the pseudogene TRBV3-2) and TRBJ2-7; D gene unclear. Between the trimmed V and J ends, which lost 4 bases and 4 bases, there was a span of 11 bases. The CDR3 extends over 13 amino acids. Germline V gene sequence: CDR1 LGHDT, CDR2 YNNKEL (reference sequence). CDR3 coding DNA: TGTGCCAGCAGCCCTACCGGAGAGTACGAGCAGTACTTC. As protein: CASSPTGEYEQYF.

The chain has TRBV7-3 and TRBJ2-2; no reliable D call. V lost 5 bases to trimming and J lost 6 bases, with 10 bases between them. The CDR3 runs to 13 residues. Germline CDR1 SGHTA, CDR2 FQGTGA. The DNA for the CDR3 is TGTGCCAGCAGCCCCCCTCCCCCCGGGGAGCTGTTTTTT. Protein product: CASSPPPPGELFF.

This clone was detected once. The V call is TRBV4-1, the J call TRBJ2-1; perhaps TRBD2 as D (6 bases). V was trimmed by 4 bases and J by 0 bases, leaving 16 bases between them. The CDR3 is made up of 17 amino acids. Germline lookup yields CDR1 MGHRA and CDR2 YSYEKL. The CDR3 DNA follows: TGCGCCAGCAGCCCACCCCCTGGTAGCGGCTCCTACAATGAGCAGTTCTTC. It encodes CASSPPPGSGSYNEQFF.

The chain couples TRBV7-8 to TRBJ2-3; 7 bases match TRBD1. This CDR3 comprises 14 residues. The trim removed 4 bases at V and 3 bases at J, leaving 4 bases unmatched. Germline V CDR1 and CDR2: SGHVS, FQNEAQ. CDR3 DNA: TGTGCCAGCAGCTCGGGACAGATAACAGATACGCAGTATTTT. Translated, it gives CASSSGQITDTQYF.

The V and J genes are TRBV28 and TRBJ2-4; 7 bases match TRBD2. The J segment lost 6 bases and the V segment lost 2 bases, leaving 25 bases of the junction unmatched. The CDR3 spans 21 residues. CDR1 MDHEN and CDR2 SYDVKM come from the germline V gene. CDR3 nucleotides: TGTGCCAGCAGTTTAAACCCGAGGTGGGAGGGCCATCTTTATAACAGAAACATTCAGTACTTC. Protein sequence: CASSLNPRWEGHLYNRNIQYF.

The CDR3 loop is CASHSGSMNTEAFF. DNA of the CDR3: TGTGCCAGCCATTCAGGGTCCATGAACACTGAAGCTTTCTTT. The chain couples TRBV19 to TRBJ1-1; tentatively, D is TRBD1 (5 bases). The CDR3 is made up of 14 amino acids. Germline V lookup: CDR1 LNHDA, CDR2 SQIVND (reference sequence). V shed 9 bases and J shed 0 bases, with 14 bases lying between them.

This clone has only a few counts. The chain uses TRBV19 and TRBJ2-1, with D uncertain. V gave up 3 bases and J gave up 8 bases, with 17 bases separating them. The CDR3 totals 15 residues. In germline, CDR1 is LNHDA, CDR2 SQIVND (reference sequence). Here the CDR3 reads CASSMTYGLGDEQFF. CDR3 nucleotides: TGTGCCAGTAGTATGACCTATGGATTGGGCGATGAGCAGTTCTTC.

The chain couples TRBV5-1 to TRBJ1-4, with D possibly TRBD1 on 6 matching bases. Germline CDR1 reads SGHRS; CDR2 reads YFSETQ. The CDR3 runs to 15 residues. V shed 5 bases and J shed 11 bases, with 22 bases lying between them. The CDR3 is CASSPSVGARDKLFF. In DNA, the CDR3 is TGCGCCAGCAGTCCTTCAGTGGGGGCTCGTGATAAACTGTTTTTT.

The V and J genes are TRBV28 and TRBJ1-2; no firm D call. CDR1 is MDHEN and CDR2 is SYDVKM in the germline V gene. Trimming pared 6 bases from V and 5 bases from J, leaving 19 bases between. CDR3 size: 15 residues. The CDR3 DNA is TGTGCCAGCAGACAAAACAGTCCCGGTGGATATGGCTACACCTTC. Translated: CASRQNSPGGYGYTF.

The gene calls are TRBV6-1 and TRBJ1-4, with 9 bases aligning to TRBD1. The ends lost 2 bases at V and 7 bases at J; junction bases unmatched: 11. The germline V gene encodes CDR1 MNHNS and CDR2 SASEGT. The CDR3 is 17 residues long. In DNA, the CDR3 is TGTGCCAGCAGTGAATTTTGGGGACAGGGAATTACTGAAAAACTGTTTTTT. Translating it yields CASSEFWGQGITEKLFF.